What follows is one TCR beta chain and its context. What it binds is unknown. One junction end disagrees with the germline gene, perhaps due to a read error. The CDR3 is 15 residues long. Germline V CDR1 and CDR2: SGHDN, FVKESK. This sample is drawn from a study of shared clonotypes between healthy human individuals. Study-wide points: Sharing across a few donors was seen in around 5% of naive CD4 clonotypes. Against clonotypes common to all four donors, non-shared ones had lower generation probabilities.

Terminally differentiated effector memory CD45RA+ cells were excluded from the naive CD8 cells, which were CD45RO-negative and positively selected for CCR7. This table comes from immunoSEQ multiplex PCR, and its TCRdb copy is limited to in-frame clones, with some not included. The table includes roughly 2.1 million clones, roughly 91% detected once. This clonotype was sampled from a man in his late teens or twenties in good health. Some clones in this sample may be carry-over from other donors' samples. The gene calls are TRBV14 and TRBJ2-1; 7 bases line up with TRBD2. Sequenced sample: naive CD8+ T cells from PBMCs. CDR3 loop: CASSFGLGSHNEQFF. In DNA form, the CDR3 reads TGTGCCAGCAGTTTCGGACTAGGCTCCCACAATGAGCAGTTCTTC.